The rows below give T cell receptor beta chains drawn from one sample of a study of T cell clones after liver transplantation. Profiling relied on immunoSEQ multiplex PCR, and the TCRdb table lists in-frame clones only, not all of them. This sample carries fewer than 85,000 clones, around 78% of them seen once, and the ten largest clones take about 2.5%. The starting material was CD4+ T cells from blood, obtained at the 22-month timepoint. Receptors were obtained from a human patient who received a liver transplant. Some T cells may arise from the graft donor. Each CDR3 is given with its conserved first and last residue. D genes are given only for firm matches. The size entry is marked missing in some rows and otherwise reads once, few, many or a size class.

>once|TRBV2|TRBJ1-2|TRBD1
CASSGGQGSGYTF
TGTGCCAGCAGCGGGGGACAGGGGAGCGGCTACACCTTC
>-|TRBV6-1|TRBJ1-2|-
CASSTRTNGYTF
TGTGCCAGCAGCACCAGAACTAACGGCTACACCTTC
>-|TRBV19|TRBJ2-7|TRBD1
CASSLRGRGSYEQYF
TGTGCCAGTAGTCTCCGAGGCAGGGGGTCATACGAGCAGTACTTC
>-|TRBV6-4|TRBJ2-3|-
CASSEGTSTDTQYF
TGTGCCAGCAGTGAAGGTACGAGCACAGATACGCAGTATTTT
>-|TRBV5-1|TRBJ1-6|-
CASSLGTVNSPLHF
TGCGCCAGCAGCTTGGGGACGGTTAATTCACCCCTCCACTTT
>-|TRBV27|TRBJ2-2|TRBD2
CASRGLAGGYTGELFF
TGTGCCAGCAGAGGACTAGCGGGGGGGTACACCGGGGAGCTGTTTTTT
>-|TRBV11-2|TRBJ2-3|-
CASSEELRADTQYF
TGTGCCAGCAGCGAGGAACTGCGGGCAGATACGCAGTATTTT
>-|TRBV9|TRBJ2-6|-
CASSGRPTDSGANVLTF
TGTGCCAGCAGCGGCCGACCGACAGACTCTGGGGCCAACGTCCTGACTTTC
>few|TRBV19|TRBJ2-5|TRBD2
CASSRLAGGTETQYF
TGTGCCAGTAGCAGACTAGCGGGGGGCACGGAGACCCAGTACTTC
>-|TRBV29-1|TRBJ2-7|-
CSVGGDSTLDEQYF
TGCAGCGTTGGGGGGGACAGTACCCTCGACGAGCAGTACTTC
>-|TRBV28|TRBJ1-1|TRBD1
CASSSHNQGAEAFF
TGTGCCAGCAGTTCACACAATCAGGGGGCTGAAGCTTTCTTT
>-|TRBV6-1|TRBJ1-2|-
CASSLGGKGYTF
TGTGCCAGCAGTCTGGGGGGTAAAGGCTACACCTTC
>-|TRBV27|TRBJ2-2|-
CASKTAGELFF
TGTGCCAGCAAGACAGCCGGGGAGCTGTTTTTT
>-|TRBV10-3|TRBJ2-2|-
CAIMELATGELFF
TGTGCCATCATGGAGTTAGCTACCGGGGAGCTGTTTTTT
>-|TRBV30|TRBJ1-5|-
CAWRPDSNQPQHF
TGTGCCTGGAGGCCAGATAGCAATCAGCCCCAGCATTTT